This T cell receptor (beta chain) originates from a study of blood T cell repertoires in COVID-19. Study background: From T cells, B-cell-depleted T cells, or PBMCs came the material, which was cDNA or gDNA.

CDR1 is MNHEY and CDR2 is SVGAGI in the germline V gene. Trimming took 7 bases from V and 6 from J; bases not matched to a gene: 5. The CDR3 sequence is 14 residues long. Recruits, aged about 18 to 100 years, lived in 25 or so US areas. Cohorts were determined from participant-reported clinical history. Source study methods: Estimation of nucleated cell counts relied on the amplification of reference gene primers. Generated by immunoSEQ multiplex PCR, the TCRdb table keeps only in-frame clones and is missing some. That table gives V, J and clone size, and the DNA gave D and trimming. The sample includes approximately 220,000 clones, approximately 80% of them seen just once.

V gene TRBV6-5 combines with J gene TRBJ1-6; TRBD1 agrees at 8 bases. This clonotype originated in a woman between 40 and 55 years old with acute COVID-19. Material for sequencing was PBMCs or T cells enriched from blood (not recorded which). As DNA, the CDR3 is TGTGCCAGCAATAACAGGGGGACTAATTCACCCCTCCACTTT. It yields the protein CASNNRGTNSPLHF.